The 24 T cell receptor beta chains presented below share a single source sample, sequenced in a study of CD8 T cells in Susac syndrome. About 0.5 to 1 ug RNA was reverse transcribed with random hexamers. A single record per CDR3 protein comes from TCRdb applying MiXCR to the immunoSEQ multiplex PCR reads. The sample contains tens of thousands of distinct CDR3 sequences, over 90% of which appear only once. Sequencing input: CD4+ T cells from PBMCs. Receptor source: a human donor with Susac syndrome.

J is TRBJ2-7 and V is TRBV7-2; no definite D call. Trimming took 3 bases from V and 5 from J, leaving 14 bases between them. This CDR3 is 14 amino acids long. CDR1 and CDR2 from the germline V gene are SGHTA and FQGNSA. CDR3 protein: CASSLGPSVNEQYF. CDR3 DNA: TGTGCCAGCAGCTTGGGTCCCAGTGTTAACGAGCAGTACTTC.

This clonotype occurred once. V and J are TRBV9 and TRBJ2-5; TRBD1 is a possible D gene (6 bases). With 0 bases removed from V and 2 bases from J, the gap between germline ends came to 8 bases. This CDR3 comprises 14 residues. The germline CDR1 and CDR2 sequences are SGDLS and YYNGEE. CDR3 residues: CASSVGGGQETQYF. The CDR3 nucleotides read TGTGCCAGCAGCGTAGGAGGGGGACAAGAGACCCAGTACTTC.

V gene TRBV9 combines with J gene TRBJ1-6; D is ambiguous. The ends were cut back, 0 bases at V and 9 bases at J, with 13 bases in the middle. Germline CDR1 and CDR2: SGDLS and YYNGEE. This CDR3 contains 15 residues. CDR3: CASSVENRPPSPLHF. In DNA, the CDR3 is TGTGCCAGCAGCGTAGAGAACCGCCCTCCTTCACCCCTCCACTTT.

The chain employs TRBV6-2 or TRBV6-3 and TRBJ2-7; no clear D gene. Per germline, CDR1 MNHEY and CDR2 SVGEGT. CDR3 size: 14 residues. Trimming cost V 7 bases and J 2 bases, with 15 bases left between them. CDR3 nucleotides: TGTGCCAGCACCACTGCCAGGACGCCCTACGAGCAGTACTTC. It yields the protein CASTTARTPYEQYF.

The chain has TRBV12-3 or TRBV12-4 and TRBJ1-2; D not resolved. This CDR3 has 13 amino acids. V was shortened by 1 base and J by 7 bases, with 10 bases between the two germline ends. CDR3 DNA: TGTGCCAGCAGTTTAGGAACGGCTCCTGGCTACACCTTC. As protein: CASSLGTAPGYTF.

This chain joins TRBV5-1 and TRBJ1-2, with D maybe TRBD1 (5 bases). The V gene lost 4 bases and the J gene lost 8 bases, with 18 bases spanning the gap. Germline loops: CDR1 SGHRS, CDR2 YFSETQ. The CDR3 is made up of 14 amino acids. CDR3 nucleotides: TGCGCCAGCAGCCCCTACATGGGGGTTGAGGGCTACACCTTC. The encoded protein is CASSPYMGVEGYTF. Using reference TRBV5-1 and TRBJ1-2 for the parts outside the CDR3, the full variable domain is KAGVTQTPRYLIKTRGQQVTLSCSPISGHRSVSWYQQTPGQGLQFLFEYFSETQRNKGNFPGRFSGRQFSNSRSEMNVSTLELGDSALYLCASSPYMGVEGYTFGSGTRLTVV.

This CDR3 reads CASSSVLYNEQFF. CDR3 nucleotides: TGTGCCAGCAGCTCAGTCCTTTACAATGAGCAGTTCTTC. The chain has TRBV11-2 and TRBJ2-1; D gene ambiguous. This CDR3 is built from 13 residues. Trimming took off 4 bases at V and 4 bases at J, with 8 bases between the two ends. CDR1 and CDR2 from the germline V gene are SGHAT and FQNNGV.

This rearrangement joins TRBV28 to TRBJ1-2, with D uncertain. CDR3 length: 11 amino acids. Germline CDR1 reads MDHEN; CDR2 reads SYDVKM. V gave up 4 bases and J gave up 6 bases, with 6 bases separating them. For the CDR3, the DNA is TGTGCCAGCAGTTCCACACATGGCTACACCTTC. Its protein product is CASSSTHGYTF.

The chain has TRBV21-1 and TRBJ1-4; the table names TRBD1, a call not compared with the DNA. TRBV21-1 is given as a pseudogene. This CDR3 has 12 amino acids. This CDR3 reads CASSRQDAKLFF. In nucleotides, the CDR3 is TGTGCCAGCAGCAGACAGGATGCAAAACTGTTTTTT.

The chain couples TRBV6-5 to TRBJ1-3; TRBD1 aligns across 10 bases. The CDR3 runs to 13 residues. In germline, CDR1 is MNHEY, CDR2 SVGAGI. The J segment lost 7 bases and the V segment lost 4 bases, leaving 1 base of the junction unmatched. This CDR3 is CASSSTGGNTIYF. The CDR3 DNA sequence: TGTGCCAGCAGTTCGACAGGGGGCAACACCATATATTTT.

This rearrangement joins TRBV30 to TRBJ2-7; D remains ambiguous. The ends were cut back, 3 bases at V and 2 bases at J, with 14 bases in the middle. Germline loops: CDR1 GTSNPN, CDR2 SVGIG (reference sequence). The CDR3 length is 14 residues. The CDR3 region has the DNA TGTGCCTGGAGCCCAATACTCCCGACCTACGAGCAGTACTTC. Protein product: CAWSPILPTYEQYF.

V usage is TRBV29-1 and J usage is TRBJ2-2; D is possibly TRBD2 (6 bases). CDR3 length: 14 residues. Germline V gene sequence: CDR1 SQVTM, CDR2 ANQGSEA. V gave up 1 base and J gave up 4 bases, with 10 bases separating them. The CDR3 nucleotides read TGCAGCGTTGAAGGCCAAGCGGGCACCGGGGAGCTGTTTTTT. This codes for CSVEGQAGTGELFF.

The CDR3 loop is CASSQGGAPGTQYF. CDR3 nucleotide sequence: TGTGCCAGCAGCCAAGGCGGGGCACCCGGGACCCAGTACTTC. The rearrangement uses TRBV14 and TRBJ2-5; D is perhaps TRBD2 (6 bases). Trimming removed 1 base at V and 7 bases at J, with 13 bases between. Germline V lookup: CDR1 SGHDN, CDR2 FVKESK. This CDR3 comprises 14 residues.

The genes are TRBV7-8 and TRBJ2-2; 7 nucleotides align to TRBD1. From germline, CDR1 is SGHVS and CDR2 FQNEAQ. This CDR3 region has 15 residues. V shed 5 bases, J shed 4 bases, and the junction held 7 bases outside the gene matches. For the CDR3, the DNA is TGTGCCAGCAGCGAATTGACAGGGCTCACCGGGGAGCTGTTTTTT. It translates to CASSELTGLTGELFF.

This clonotype appeared a single time. The chain is built from TRBV30 and TRBJ2-1; D might be TRBD2 (6 bases). Looked up from germline, CDR1 is GTSNPN and CDR2 is SVGIG (reference sequence). This CDR3 region has 13 residues. Trimming left V 2 bases short and J 7 bases short, with 12 bases between. CDR3 bases: TGTGCCTGGAGTATGGGGGGTTTAAATGAGCAGTTCTTC. Its translation: CAWSMGGLNEQFF.

This rearrangement joins TRBV29-1 to TRBJ1-3; no clear D. V dropped 7 bases and J dropped 5 bases, with 12 bases sitting between them. Germline CDR1 and CDR2: SQVTM and ANQGSEA. This CDR3 is built from 12 residues. DNA for the CDR3: TGCAGCGCTAACCTAGAACGAAACACCATATATTTT. This codes for CSANLERNTIYF.

Details on this clonotype: The junction and the germline gene differ at one end; a read error may be behind it. V usage is TRBV7-2 and J usage is TRBJ2-3; D may be TRBD2 (5 bases). Germline V lookup: CDR1 SGHTA, CDR2 FQGNSA. CDR3 length: 15 amino acids. As DNA, the CDR3 is TGTGCCAGCAGTTTAGACCCGGGGAACACAGATACGCAGTATTTT. Its protein product is CASSLDPGNTDTQYF.

This clonotype has a single count. The chain recombines TRBV3-1 with TRBJ2-7, with D maybe TRBD1 (6 bases). Germline V gene sequence: CDR1 LGHDT, CDR2 YNNKEL (reference sequence). The CDR3 length is 14 residues. Deletions cut 4 bases from V and 4 bases from J, with 14 bases between. CDR3 amino acids: CASSPNRAPYEQYF. The CDR3 DNA is TGTGCCAGCAGCCCCAACAGGGCCCCGTACGAGCAGTACTTC.

The rearrangement links TRBV25-1 to TRBJ1-5; 11 bases map to TRBD1. Germline loops: CDR1 MGHDK, CDR2 SYGVNS. Unmatched junction bases numbered 9, after V lost 8 bases and J lost 0 bases. The CDR3 sequence is 17 residues long. CDR3 amino acids: CASSGTGGNYSNQPQHF. The CDR3, as DNA: TGTGCCAGCTCCGGGACAGGGGGGAATTATAGCAATCAGCCCCAGCATTTT.

The count of this clonotype is one. V is TRBV9 and J is TRBJ1-2; D possibly corresponds to TRBD1 (6 bases). V lost 6 bases to trimming and J lost 6 bases, with 12 bases between them. This CDR3 is built from 12 residues. The germline V gene has CDR1 SGDLS and CDR2 YYNGEE. In nucleotides, the CDR3 is TGTGCCAGCAACGGACAGCCAGATGGCTACACCTTC. Translating it yields CASNGQPDGYTF.

J is TRBJ2-3 and V is TRBV15, with 11 bases identical to TRBD2. CDR3 length equals 18 residues. The J segment lost 6 bases and the V segment lost 0 bases, leaving 11 bases of the junction unmatched. Germline CDR1 reads LNHNV; CDR2 reads YYDKDF (reference sequence). This CDR3 reads CATSRDRPSGGNLDTQYF. CDR3 coding DNA: TGTGCCACCAGCAGAGATCGGCCTAGCGGGGGGAATTTGGATACGCAGTATTTT.

This clonotype was detected once. The chain has TRBV12-3 or TRBV12-4 and TRBJ1-1; possibly TRBD1 for D (5 bases). Trimming took off 7 bases at V and 5 bases at J, with 8 bases between the two ends. The CDR3 covers 11 residues. CDR3 region: CASKGETEAFF. CDR3 DNA sequence: TGTGCCAGCAAAGGGGAGACTGAAGCTTTCTTT.

Worth noting for this clonotype: An end of the junction differs from the germline gene, which may be a read error. The chain combines TRBV27 with TRBJ2-2, with D possibly being TRBD2 (5 bases). Germline V gene sequence: CDR1 MNHEY, CDR2 SMNVEV (reference sequence). This CDR3 contains 14 residues. CDR3 loop: CASSLRGNSGELFF. CDR3 nucleotide sequence: TGTGCCAGCAGTCTTCGGGGAAACAGCGGGGAGCTGTTTTTT.

The chain carries TRBV5-1 and TRBJ1-1; D not resolved. Trimming removed 1 base from V and 2 bases from J, with 9 bases in between. The CDR3 covers 14 residues. From germline, CDR1 is SGHRS and CDR2 YFSETQ. The CDR3 reads CASSLYGVNTEAFF. For the CDR3, the DNA is TGCGCCAGCAGCTTGTACGGGGTTAACACTGAAGCTTTCTTT. The whole variable domain, filled in from reference TRBV5-1 and TRBJ1-1, reads KAGVTQTPRYLIKTRGQQVTLSCSPISGHRSVSWYQQTPGQGLQFLFEYFSETQRNKGNFPGRFSGRQFSNSRSEMNVSTLELGDSALYLCASSLYGVNTEAFFGQGTRLTVV.